A selection of T cell receptor beta chains follows, all from one sample in a study of cytomegalovirus exposure and HLA in healthy donors. Assay: immunoSEQ multiplex PCR; the TCRdb copy retains only in-frame clones and omits some. In the table there are roughly 130,000 clones, 79% of which are singletons. Material: PBMCs. The origin of the receptors is a female donor in good health and CMV-seronegative. The CDR3 runs from the conserved cysteine through the conserved F or W. The D gene is left open where the match is weak. Clone size appears in some rows only: once, few, many, or a class for an expanded clone.

d_gene: .
j_gene: TRBJ2-1
v_gene: TRBV7-6
abundance: .
CDR3aa: CASSFDHGGQFF
CDR3nt: TGTGCCAGCAGCTTTGACCACGGCGGGCAGTTCTTC

d_gene: .
j_gene: TRBJ1-4
v_gene: TRBV2
abundance: .
CDR3aa: CASSGLVTNEKLFF
CDR3nt: TGTGCCAGCAGTGGGCTGGTAACTAATGAAAAACTGTTTTTT

d_gene: .
j_gene: TRBJ2-5
v_gene: TRBV5-6
abundance: few
CDR3aa: CASSPFRETQYF
CDR3nt: TGTGCCAGCAGCCCCTTTCGAGAGACCCAGTACTTC

d_gene: TRBD1
j_gene: TRBJ1-1
v_gene: TRBV30
abundance: .
CDR3aa: CAWSGGQGATEAFF
CDR3nt: TGTGCCTGGAGCGGGGGACAGGGGGCCACTGAAGCTTTCTTT

d_gene: TRBD1
j_gene: TRBJ2-7
v_gene: TRBV9
abundance: .
CDR3aa: CASSARDSGPYEQYF
CDR3nt: TGTGCCAGCAGCGCCCGGGACAGCGGACCGTACGAGCAGTACTTC

d_gene: .
j_gene: TRBJ2-1
v_gene: TRBV7-2
abundance: .
CDR3aa: CASSEGLPSYNEQFF
CDR3nt: TGTGCCAGCAGCGAGGGACTTCCTTCCTACAATGAGCAGTTCTTC

d_gene: .
j_gene: TRBJ1-6
v_gene: TRBV5-5
abundance: few
CDR3aa: CASSYSGSNSPLHF
CDR3nt: TGTGCCAGCAGCTATTCAGGTTCTAATTCACCCCTCCACTTT

d_gene: .
j_gene: TRBJ1-2
v_gene: TRBV19
abundance: once
CDR3aa: CASSITGGRGYTF
CDR3nt: TGTGCCAGTAGTATTACTGGAGGACGTGGCTACACCTTC

d_gene: .
j_gene: TRBJ1-3
v_gene: TRBV21-1
abundance: few
CDR3aa: CASSGADRVHGNTIYF
CDR3nt: TGTGCCAGCAGCGGGGCGGACAGGGTACATGGAAACACCATATATTTT

d_gene: TRBD2
j_gene: TRBJ2-3
v_gene: TRBV7-2
abundance: .
CDR3aa: CASSLFPSGGSADTQYF
CDR3nt: TGTGCCAGCAGCTTATTCCCTAGCGGGGGGAGCGCAGATACGCAGTATTTT

d_gene: TRBD1
j_gene: TRBJ2-6
v_gene: TRBV5-6
abundance: .
CDR3aa: CASSRGGAGANVLTF
CDR3nt: TGTGCCAGCAGCAGAGGGGGCGCTGGGGCCAACGTCCTGACTTTC

d_gene: .
j_gene: TRBJ2-1
v_gene: TRBV7-9
abundance: .
CDR3aa: CASSLGGGRGNEQFF
CDR3nt: TGTGCCAGCAGCTTAGGGGGGGGGCGCGGCAATGAGCAGTTCTTC

d_gene: TRBD1
j_gene: TRBJ2-7
v_gene: TRBV29-1
abundance: .
CDR3aa: CSASKGTGNEQYF
CDR3nt: TGCAGCGCCTCCAAGGGGACAGGGAACGAGCAGTACTTC

d_gene: TRBD2
j_gene: TRBJ2-7
v_gene: TRBV7-6
abundance: .
CDR3aa: CASSFGLAGGPGEQYF
CDR3nt: TGTGCCAGCAGCTTCGGACTAGCGGGGGGGCCGGGGGAGCAGTACTTC

d_gene: TRBD2
j_gene: TRBJ2-3
v_gene: TRBV28
abundance: .
CDR3aa: CASSFPSGGETSTDTQYF
CDR3nt: TGTGCCAGCAGTTTTCCTAGCGGGGGGGAAACTAGCACAGATACGCAGTATTTT

d_gene: .
j_gene: TRBJ2-1
v_gene: TRBV2
abundance: .
CDR3aa: CASIWDGSGYNEQFF
CDR3nt: TGTGCCAGCATCTGGGACGGGAGTGGCTACAATGAGCAGTTCTTC

d_gene: TRBD1
j_gene: TRBJ1-1
v_gene: TRBV7-6
abundance: .
CDR3aa: CASRTGGMNTEAFF
CDR3nt: TGTGCCAGCAGAACAGGGGGGATGAACACTGAAGCTTTCTTT

d_gene: .
j_gene: TRBJ1-1
v_gene: TRBV6-5
abundance: .
CDR3aa: CASSYSPYSVEAFF
CDR3nt: TGTGCCAGCAGTTACTCGCCATACAGTGTTGAAGCTTTCTTT

d_gene: .
j_gene: TRBJ2-1
v_gene: TRBV5-1
abundance: .
CDR3aa: CASSLKSSAFFDEQFF
CDR3nt: TGCGCCAGCAGCTTAAAGAGTAGTGCTTTTTTTGATGAGCAGTTCTTC

d_gene: .
j_gene: TRBJ1-1
v_gene: TRBV11-3
abundance: .
CDR3aa: CASSFQVNTEAFF
CDR3nt: TGTGCCAGCAGCTTCCAGGTGAACACTGAAGCTTTCTTT

d_gene: TRBD1
j_gene: TRBJ1-2
v_gene: TRBV14
abundance: .
CDR3aa: CASSPRQGYYGYTF
CDR3nt: TGTGCCAGCAGCCCCCGACAGGGGTACTATGGCTACACCTTC

d_gene: .
j_gene: TRBJ1-1
v_gene: TRBV5-4
abundance: .
CDR3aa: CASSSGTTTEAFF
CDR3nt: TGTGCCAGCAGCTCCGGGACAACCACTGAAGCTTTCTTT

d_gene: .
j_gene: TRBJ2-3
v_gene: TRBV7-2
abundance: .
CDR3aa: CASSLGGTDTQYF
CDR3nt: TGTGCCAGCAGCTTAGGAGGCACAGATACGCAGTATTTT

d_gene: .
j_gene: TRBJ1-4
v_gene: TRBV6-1
abundance: few
CDR3aa: CASSLDRLVEKLFF
CDR3nt: TGTGCCAGCAGCTTGGACAGATTGGTTGAAAAACTGTTTTTT

d_gene: TRBD1
j_gene: TRBJ1-1
v_gene: TRBV6-6
abundance: .
CDR3aa: CASSPDRAKNTEAFF
CDR3nt: TGTGCCAGCAGTCCGGACAGGGCGAAAAACACTGAAGCTTTCTTT

d_gene: .
j_gene: TRBJ2-7
v_gene: TRBV10-2
abundance: once
CDR3aa: CASSEWSGRDEQYF
CDR3nt: TGCGCCAGCAGTGAGTGGTCAGGCCGCGACGAGCAGTACTTC

d_gene: TRBD1
j_gene: TRBJ1-5
v_gene: TRBV7-2
abundance: .
CDR3aa: CASSLDRNQPQHF
CDR3nt: TGTGCCAGCAGCTTGGACAGGAATCAGCCCCAGCATTTT

d_gene: .
j_gene: TRBJ1-5
v_gene: TRBV2
abundance: .
CDR3aa: CASRRRVGNQPQHF
CDR3nt: TGTGCCAGCAGACGCAGGGTTGGCAATCAGCCCCAGCATTTT

d_gene: .
j_gene: TRBJ2-2
v_gene: TRBV4-1
abundance: .
CDR3aa: CASSQSEAGELFF
CDR3nt: TGCGCCAGCAGCCAAAGCGAAGCCGGGGAGCTGTTTTTT

d_gene: .
j_gene: TRBJ2-7
v_gene: TRBV29-1
abundance: .
CDR3aa: CSVVGIGNSYEQYF
CDR3nt: TGCAGCGTTGTGGGTATCGGGAACTCCTACGAGCAGTACTTC

d_gene: .
j_gene: TRBJ2-7
v_gene: TRBV7-9
abundance: .
CDR3aa: CASSLVQGSSYEQYF
CDR3nt: TGTGCCAGCAGCTTAGTACAGGGCAGCTCCTACGAGCAGTACTTC

d_gene: TRBD2
j_gene: TRBJ2-7
v_gene: TRBV7-2
abundance: .
CDR3aa: CASSLSAGVTEQYF
CDR3nt: TGTGCCAGCAGCTTATCAGCGGGAGTCACCGAGCAGTACTTC

d_gene: TRBD2
j_gene: TRBJ2-7
v_gene: TRBV6-5
abundance: .
CDR3aa: CASSPLAGVYEQYF
CDR3nt: TGTGCCAGCAGTCCTCTAGCGGGGGTATACGAGCAGTACTTC

d_gene: TRBD1
j_gene: TRBJ1-1
v_gene: TRBV23-1
abundance: .
CDR3aa: CASSQSPRTGIPRDTEAFF
CDR3nt: TGCGCCAGCAGTCAATCCCCCCGGACAGGGATACCAAGGGACACTGAAGCTTTCTTT

d_gene: TRBD1
j_gene: TRBJ2-7
v_gene: TRBV11-3
abundance: .
CDR3aa: CASSSAWTGISYEQYF
CDR3nt: TGTGCCAGCAGCTCAGCCTGGACAGGGATCTCCTACGAGCAGTACTTC

d_gene: .
j_gene: TRBJ2-7
v_gene: TRBV5-1
abundance: .
CDR3aa: CASSWGRGGLNEQYF
CDR3nt: TGCGCCAGCAGCTGGGGCCGTGGTGGTTTGAACGAGCAGTACTTC

d_gene: TRBD1
j_gene: TRBJ2-1
v_gene: TRBV25-1
abundance: .
CDR3aa: CASRASGQAYNEQFF
CDR3nt: TGTGCCAGCAGAGCCTCGGGACAGGCCTACAATGAGCAGTTCTTC

d_gene: TRBD1
j_gene: TRBJ1-1
v_gene: TRBV7-2
abundance: .
CDR3aa: CASRAGQGGGNTEAFF
CDR3nt: TGTGCCAGCAGGGCGGGACAGGGGGGCGGGAACACTGAAGCTTTCTTT

d_gene: TRBD1
j_gene: TRBJ1-2
v_gene: TRBV28
abundance: .
CDR3aa: CAISGQGYGYTF
CDR3nt: TGTGCCATCTCGGGACAGGGCTATGGCTACACCTTC

d_gene: .
j_gene: TRBJ2-5
v_gene: TRBV5-6
abundance: .
CDR3aa: CASSSRGGLRQETQYF
CDR3nt: TGTGCCAGCAGCTCTCGAGGAGGGTTGCGACAAGAGACCCAGTACTTC

d_gene: .
j_gene: TRBJ2-3
v_gene: TRBV4-2
abundance: .
CDR3aa: CASSPISGESTDTQYF
CDR3nt: TGTGCCAGCAGCCCCATTAGCGGAGAAAGCACAGATACGCAGTATTTT

d_gene: .
j_gene: TRBJ1-1
v_gene: TRBV2
abundance: few
CDR3aa: CASSEGVFGTEAFF
CDR3nt: TGTGCCAGCAGTGAAGGGGTGTTCGGGACTGAAGCTTTCTTT

d_gene: TRBD1
j_gene: TRBJ2-2
v_gene: TRBV7-9
abundance: .
CDR3aa: CASSPVGTAQTGELFF
CDR3nt: TGTGCCAGCAGCCCAGTCGGGACAGCACAAACCGGGGAGCTGTTTTTT

d_gene: TRBD1
j_gene: TRBJ2-7
v_gene: TRBV7-2
abundance: .
CDR3aa: CASSSRQGAGEQYF
CDR3nt: TGTGCCAGCAGTTCCCGACAGGGGGCGGGAGAGCAGTACTTC

d_gene: .
j_gene: TRBJ1-4
v_gene: TRBV5-4
abundance: .
CDR3aa: CASSPWEGGNEKLFF
CDR3nt: TGTGCCAGCAGCCCATGGGAGGGAGGGAATGAAAAACTGTTTTTT

d_gene: TRBD1
j_gene: TRBJ2-7
v_gene: TRBV5-1
abundance: .
CDR3aa: CASGRDRDEQYF
CDR3nt: TGCGCCAGCGGCCGGGACAGGGACGAGCAGTACTTC